This T cell receptor (beta chain) is from a study of shared clonotypes between healthy human individuals. Study as a whole: Every donor yielded three CD4 naive, three CD4 memory, two CD8 naive and one CD8 memory plate. Study-level results: Even with large depth, rarefaction showed that sorted-subset sequencing was incomplete.

An even split of each subset's genomic DNA across several immunoSEQ plates was performed. The protocol was immunoSEQ multiplex PCR, while the TCRdb copy is restricted to in-frame clones and leaves out a portion. The profile shows about 610,000 clones, 95% to 96% of them singletons. CD8 cells classed as naive were CD45RO-negative and positively selected for CCR7, excluding terminally differentiated effector memory CD45RA+ cells. From germline, CDR1 is MNHEY and CDR2 SMNVEV (reference sequence). The length of the CDR3 is 15 residues. Between the trimmed V and J ends, which lost 1 base and 4 bases, there was a span of 13 bases. On this clone: No antigen is known for it.

The chain combines TRBV27 with TRBJ2-5, with D perhaps matching TRBD1 (6 bases). Sequenced sample: naive CD8+ T cells sorted from blood. This receptor was identified in a woman aged 30 to 39 in good health. The CDR3 nucleotides read TGTGCCAGCAGTTTATTGGCACGAGGGGGAGAGACCCAGTACTTC. Its translation is CASSLLARGGETQYF.